This T cell receptor (beta chain) was identified during a study of T-cell memory formation after mild COVID-19. 5'RACE with constant-segment primers yielded barcoded, UMI-tagged TCR alpha and TCR beta cDNA libraries. Using its own MiXCR run on the 5' RACE reads, TCRdb lists one record per CDR3 protein. The data hold about 190,000 distinct CDR3 sequences, with approximately 20% observed a single time. CDR3 length equals 14 residues. V was clipped by 4 bases and J by 0 bases, with 9 bases between them. This receptor was identified in an adult woman who had mild COVID-19 (a few samples of this study predate the infection). Cell type and time point are not known. The chain employs TRBV12-3 or TRBV12-4 and TRBJ1-1; D is uncertain. Sequenced input: PBMCs or a T cell subset sorted from them (not recorded which). CDR3 bases: TGTGCCAGCAGTTCGGCGGTAATGAACACTGAAGCTTTCTTT. Amino acids: CASSSAVMNTEAFF.